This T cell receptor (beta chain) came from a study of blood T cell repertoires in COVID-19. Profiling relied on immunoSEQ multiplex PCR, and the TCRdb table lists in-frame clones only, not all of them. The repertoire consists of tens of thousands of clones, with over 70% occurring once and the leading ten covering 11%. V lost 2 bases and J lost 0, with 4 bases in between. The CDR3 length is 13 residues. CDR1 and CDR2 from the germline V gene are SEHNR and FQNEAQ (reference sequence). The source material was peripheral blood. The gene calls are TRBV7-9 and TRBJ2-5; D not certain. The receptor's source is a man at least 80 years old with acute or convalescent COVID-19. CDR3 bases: TGTGCCAGCAGCTTACGGTACCAAGAGACCCAGTACTTC. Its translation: CASSLRYQETQYF.